One sample yielded the 13 T cell receptor beta chains listed below, sequenced in a study of cytomegalovirus exposure and HLA in healthy donors (dated by TCRdb to between 2016 and 2019). The method was the immunoSEQ multiplex PCR assay. A mixture of 60 forward primers for TCR Vbeta segments and 13 reverse primers for TCR Jbeta segments was used in the multiplex PCR. Sourced from immuneACCESS, this table was stored by TCRdb with only in-frame sequences that have V and J called. A share of the clones is absent; for the studies checked, an unresolved V gene accounts for under half, and the remainder has no known explanation. This sample lists about 140,000 clones; around 75% were detected once. Clones ranked in the top ten supply around 3.4% of the sample. The sample consisted of PBMCs. The source of these receptors is a man aged 35 to 55 in good health and CMV-seronegative.

The chain links TRBV7-7 to TRBJ2-5; 8 bases are a match to TRBD1. The germline V gene encodes CDR1 SSHAT and CDR2 FNYEAQ (reference sequence). The CDR3 covers 13 residues. V lost 8 bases to trimming and J lost 4 bases; unmatched junction nucleotides: 6. The CDR3 DNA reads TGTGCCAGCTCAGAGACAGGGGCAGAGACCCAGTACTTC. Amino acid sequence: CASSETGAETQYF.

This clone has just one count. The CDR3 DNA sequence: TGTGCCAGCAGCTTGGCTCTAGCCGTCACCGGGGAGCTGTTTTTT. Translating it yields CASSLALAVTGELFF. The chain carries TRBV7-6 and TRBJ2-2; the D gene is possibly TRBD2 (5 bases). Germline CDR1 is SGHVS and CDR2 is FNYEAQ. CDR3 length equals 15 residues. The ends were cut back, 3 bases at V and 4 bases at J, with 12 bases in the middle.

The chain has TRBV7-2 and TRBJ1-3, with a weak D call TRBD1 (5 bases). In germline, CDR1 is SGHTA, CDR2 FQGNSA. The CDR3 sequence is 15 residues long. V was shortened by 2 bases and J by 0 bases, with 8 bases between the two germline ends. CDR3 in amino acids: CASSLQGSSGNTIYF. The CDR3 coding sequence is TGTGCCAGCAGCTTACAGGGTAGCTCTGGAAACACCATATATTTT.

The chain uses TRBV4-3 and TRBJ2-7, with TRBD2 identical over 9 bases. Germline V gene sequence: CDR1 LGHNA, CDR2 YSLEER. The ends lost 8 bases at V and 2 bases at J; junction bases unmatched: 7. The CDR3 totals 14 residues. The DNA for the CDR3 is TGCGCCAGCCGCGAGGTAGCGGGGGCCTACGAGCAGTACTTC. Its translation is CASREVAGAYEQYF.

This clone appeared a few times. The chain carries TRBV2 and TRBJ1-6; D may be TRBD1 (5 bases). The V and J ends lost 5 bases and 9 bases respectively, with 14 bases between them. This CDR3 has 14 amino acids. Germline loops: CDR1 SNHLY, CDR2 FYNNEI. CDR3 bases: TGTGCCAGCAGTACGCAGGGTTACAGTTCACCCCTCCACTTT. As protein: CASSTQGYSSPLHF.

The V call is TRBV19, the J call TRBJ1-2; D uncertain. CDR3 length: 14 residues. Germline loops: CDR1 LNHDA, CDR2 SQIVND (reference sequence). V was cut by 7 bases and J by 4 bases, with 16 bases left in between. The CDR3 DNA sequence: TGTGCCAGTACCTCGCTGGGTTCGGGCTATGGCTACACCTTC. This translates into CASTSLGSGYGYTF.

The chain uses TRBV6-5 and TRBJ2-7; 7 nucleotides line up with TRBD1. This CDR3 comprises 14 residues. Trimming removed 6 bases from V and 6 bases from J; junction bases left unmatched: 11. Germline values: CDR1 MNHEY, CDR2 SVGAGI. CDR3: CASSGDSLLPEQYF. The CDR3 DNA is TGTGCCAGCAGCGGGGACAGCTTACTCCCCGAGCAGTACTTC.

This clone was seen a handful of times. The rearrangement uses TRBV6-4 and TRBJ2-2; TRBD1 is a possible D gene (6 bases). Between the trimmed V and J ends, which lost 3 bases and 3 bases, there was a span of 8 bases. CDR1 and CDR2 from the germline V gene are MRHNA and SNTAGT. The CDR3 spans 14 residues. The DNA of the CDR3 is TGTGCCAGCAGTGAACGGACAGACACCGGGGAGCTGTTTTTT. Its translation is CASSERTDTGELFF.

This chain joins TRBV5-4 and TRBJ1-1; 9 positions agree with TRBD1. This CDR3 spans 13 amino acids. Germline CDR1 is SGHNT and CDR2 is YYREEE (reference sequence). V gave up 4 bases and J gave up 4 bases; unmatched junction bases: 2. CDR3 residues: CASSRTGATEAFF. Here the CDR3 DNA reads TGTGCCAGCAGCCGGACAGGGGCCACTGAAGCTTTCTTT.

The rearrangement joins TRBV7-9 to TRBJ1-1; the D gene is possibly TRBD1 (6 bases). The germline V gene has CDR1 SEHNR and CDR2 FQNEAQ (reference sequence). V gave up 3 bases and J gave up 2 bases, with 7 bases separating them. The CDR3 has 13 amino acids. This chain's CDR3 is CASSLDSNTEAFF. The CDR3 region has the DNA TGTGCCAGCAGCTTGGACAGCAACACTGAAGCTTTCTTT.

This chain connects TRBV7-9 to TRBJ2-3; 8 nucleotides align to TRBD2. The trim removed 1 base at V and 1 base at J, leaving 4 bases unmatched. The germline gives CDR1 SEHNR, CDR2 FQNEAQ (reference sequence). The CDR3 loop spans 16 amino acids. The CDR3 DNA sequence: TGTGCCAGCAGCTTAGTTAGCGGGGCGGGCACAGATACGCAGTATTTT. As protein: CASSLVSGAGTDTQYF.

This clone came up once. In DNA form, the CDR3 reads TGCGCCAGCAGCTTGGGGGGGCCGGGCGAGCAGTACTTC. Translation: CASSLGGPGEQYF. V is TRBV5-1 and J is TRBJ2-7; D possibly corresponds to TRBD1 (6 bases). V was trimmed by 0 bases and J by 6 bases, leaving 10 bases between them. The germline V gene encodes CDR1 SGHRS and CDR2 YFSETQ. The CDR3 totals 13 residues.

This clone was detected only once. DNA for the CDR3: TGTGCCAGCAGCGTAGTGTCAGGGGGTAGCACTGAAGCTTTCTTT. This gives the protein CASSVVSGGSTEAFF. The rearrangement links TRBV9 to TRBJ1-1; 7 bases are a match to TRBD1. V was pared by 0 bases and J by 4 bases, with 6 bases of the junction left unmatched. This CDR3 has 15 residues. Per germline, CDR1 SGDLS and CDR2 YYNGEE.